The entry that follows covers one T cell receptor (beta chain) sequence. Assay: immunoSEQ multiplex PCR; the TCRdb copy retains only in-frame clones and omits some. The repertoire includes about 2.3 million clones, under 95% of them detected once, and roughly 0.34% sits in the top ten. The data are from a study of shared clonotypes between healthy human individuals. The specimen sequenced was naive CD4+ T cells from PBMCs. Subset meaning: CD45RA+ positively selected. This receptor was obtained from a young man in good health. Some clones in this sample may be carry-over from other donors' samples.

CDR3 residues: CASSQDRWGETQYF. The CDR3 bases are TGTGCCAGCAGCCAAGATCGGTGGGGAGAGACCCAGTACTTC. The chain links TRBV14 to TRBJ2-5; D gene ambiguous. The V and J ends lost 0 bases and 4 bases respectively, with 9 bases between them. This CDR3 has 14 amino acids. Germline CDR1 and CDR2: SGHDN and FVKESK.